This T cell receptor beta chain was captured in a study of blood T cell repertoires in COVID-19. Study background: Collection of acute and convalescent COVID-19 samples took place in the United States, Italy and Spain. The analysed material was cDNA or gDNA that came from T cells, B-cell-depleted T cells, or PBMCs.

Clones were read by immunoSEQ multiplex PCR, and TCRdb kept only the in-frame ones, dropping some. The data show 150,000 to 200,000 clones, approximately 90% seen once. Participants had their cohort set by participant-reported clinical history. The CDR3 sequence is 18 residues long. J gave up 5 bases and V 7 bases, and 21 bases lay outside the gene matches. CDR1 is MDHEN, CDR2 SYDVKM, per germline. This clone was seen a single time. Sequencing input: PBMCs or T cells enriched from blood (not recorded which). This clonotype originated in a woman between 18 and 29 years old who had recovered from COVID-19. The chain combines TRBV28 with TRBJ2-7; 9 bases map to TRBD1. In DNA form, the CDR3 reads TGTGCCAGCACCGAAGGAGGAGGGGGACAGGGACGTAGGGACGAGCAGTACTTC. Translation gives CASTEGGGGQGRRDEQYF.